The clone carrying this TCR beta chain is labeled as medium-sized (0.01 to 0.1%). Its antigen is undetermined. Trimming took 2 bases from V and 1 from J, leaving 8 bases between them. From germline, CDR1 is KGHSH and CDR2 LQKENI. There are 14 residues in the CDR3. Every bit of the isolated RNA underwent reverse transcription, so sequencing read expressed TCRB transcripts. Assay used: immunoSEQ multiplex PCR; TCRdb lists only in-frame clones, some missing. The sample has 150,000 to 190,000 clones; around 10% are singletons. Purities over 98% were achieved in all sorted populations. The data belong to a study of beta chain features in type 1 diabetes. Study background: Healthy donors and patients had similar age, gender and cell yields.

General study points: Comparison showed that naive, central memory and Treg TCRB repertoires appeared more similar among patients than among healthy donors.

The sequencing sample was made of central memory CD4+ T cells from blood. The sequence was collected from a man aged 18 to 30 in good health. The chain is built from TRBV18 and TRBJ1-1; possibly TRBD1 for D (5 bases). The CDR3 nucleotides read TGTGCCAGCTCACCAGACAGCCAGAACACTGAAGCTTTCTTT. It codes for CASSPDSQNTEAFF.